One sample yielded the 24 T cell receptor beta chains listed below, sequenced in a study of immune heterogeneity within non-small cell lung tumors. Multiplex PCR amplified the TCR beta CDR3 region. Its first round ran for 10 cycles with 32 V and 13 J primers. TCRdb ran MiXCR on the multiplex PCR reads and lists one entry per CDR3 protein. This sample carries under 13,000 distinct CDR3 sequences, more than 15% of them seen once, and the ten largest clones take under 4%. With 600 ng used per sample, the template was genomic DNA from bulk tumor. Several biopsies were spaced far apart within each primary tumor and obtained as surgery took place. The study enrolled patients with untreated, newly diagnosed non-small cell lung cancer who underwent curative surgery. The sequencing input was lung tumor tissue. These receptor sequences come from a man aged 60 to 75 with non-small cell lung cancer.

This clonotype has only a few counts. V is TRBV11-2 and J is TRBJ2-5; D is possibly TRBD1 (6 bases). Trimming left V 0 bases short and J 2 bases short, with 16 bases between. Germline V gene sequence: CDR1 SGHAT, CDR2 FQNNGV. The CDR3 loop spans 17 amino acids. CDR3 nucleotides: TGTGCCAGCAGCTTAGACGGCGGCGACAGGCTACAAGAGACCCAGTACTTC. Translated: CASSLDGGDRLQETQYF.

As concerns this clonotype: Just one base apart from a much larger clone, this may be a read error. This chain uses TRBV6-1 with TRBJ2-7; the match to TRBD2 covers 7 bases. The trim removed 8 bases at V and 4 bases at J, leaving 14 bases unmatched. Germline V lookup: CDR1 MNHNS, CDR2 SASEGT. There are 15 residues in the CDR3. The CDR3 sequence: CASGNIGLVSYEQYF. In DNA, the CDR3 is TGTGCCAGCGGGAATATTGGACTAGTGAGTTACGAGCAGTACTTC.

This clonotype was picked up one time. The chain employs TRBV14 and TRBJ1-3, with D possibly being TRBD1 (6 bases). Trimming left V 1 base short and J 4 bases short, with 14 bases between. Germline CDR1 and CDR2: SGHDN and FVKESK. The CDR3 runs to 16 residues. The CDR3: CASSQVWTAYGNTIYF. Here the CDR3 DNA reads TGTGCCAGCAGCCAAGTCTGGACAGCGTACGGAAACACCATATATTTT.

This clonotype has just a few counts. This sequence joins TRBV29-1 and TRBJ2-1; D perhaps matches TRBD2 (6 bases). This CDR3 is 16 amino acids long. Trimming pared 2 bases from V and 5 bases from J, leaving 19 bases between. Germline V gives CDR1 SQVTM, CDR2 ANQGSEA. The CDR3 DNA sequence: TGCAGCGTTGAATGGGGGAGGACGGAGGGTAACAATGAGCAGTTCTTC. Its protein is CSVEWGRTEGNNEQFF.

This chain links TRBV6-2 or TRBV6-3 with TRBJ1-5, with 10 bases matching TRBD1. The CDR3 is made up of 15 amino acids. CDR1 and CDR2 (germline): MNHEY, SVGEGT. Trimming removed 4 bases from V and 7 bases from J; junction bases left unmatched: 7. CDR3 in amino acids: CASSLTGTGVQPQHF. CDR3 bases: TGTGCCAGCAGTTTGACCGGGACAGGGGTACAGCCCCAGCATTTT.

The chain couples TRBV7-6 to TRBJ2-1, with D maybe TRBD2 (6 bases). Germline values: CDR1 SGHVS, CDR2 FNYEAQ. The CDR3 has 16 amino acids. Trimming took off 1 base at V and 7 bases at J, with 17 bases between the two ends. The DNA of the CDR3 is TGTGCCAGCAGCTTAGGAAGCTCGGGAGTCCGGAATGAGCAGTTCTTC. As protein: CASSLGSSGVRNEQFF.

In this sample, this clonotype turned up many times. The chain has TRBV18 and TRBJ1-2, with 8 bases lining up with TRBD1. The V gene end was trimmed by 2 bases and the J gene end by 8 bases; junction bases not matched to a gene: 7. The CDR3 runs to 14 residues. Germline CDR1 reads KGHSH; CDR2 reads LQKENI. The CDR3, as DNA: TGTGCCAGCTCACCAGGCCAGGGGGCGCGGGGCTACACCTTC. Translated, it gives CASSPGQGARGYTF. Together with reference TRBV18 and TRBJ1-2, the CDR3 gives the full variable domain: NAGVMQNPRHLVRRRGQEARLRCSPMKGHSHVYWYRQLPEEGLKFMVYLQKENIIDESGMPKERFSAEFPKEGPSILRIQQVVRGDSAAYFCASSPGQGARGYTFGSGTRLTVV.

Relative to its sample, this clonotype is medium-sized. The chain combines TRBV11-3 with TRBJ2-6; D is ambiguous. The V gene lost 5 bases and the J gene lost 0 bases, with 17 bases spanning the gap. The V gene's germline CDR1 is SGHNT and CDR2 YENEEA. The CDR3 has 18 residues. This CDR3 is CASSPLRQVYSGANVLTF. The CDR3 DNA reads as TGTGCCAGCAGCCCACTAAGGCAGGTCTACTCTGGGGCCAACGTCCTGACTTTC.

Regarding this clonotype: A much larger clone lies a single base off, so this may be a read error. The gene calls are TRBV10-3 and TRBJ2-7; 7 nucleotides align to TRBD2. The length of the CDR3 is 14 residues. Trimming at V came to 4 bases and at J to 5 bases, leaving 8 bases not matched to a gene. Per germline, CDR1 ENHRY and CDR2 SYGVKD. The CDR3 DNA is TGTGCCATCAGTGTTACTAGCGTGAAGGACGAGCAGTACTTC. Translating gives CAISVTSVKDEQYF.

This clonotype is medium-sized by share. The chain is built from TRBV12-3 or TRBV12-4 and TRBJ2-1; the match to TRBD2 covers 8 bases. CDR3 size: 16 residues. V lost 0 bases to trimming and J lost 11 bases; unmatched junction nucleotides: 12. This CDR3 reads CASSLASGGPGWKQFF. The DNA of the CDR3 is TGTGCCAGCAGTTTAGCCTCGGGAGGGCCGGGGTGGAAGCAGTTCTTC.

This clonotype qualifies as medium-sized. The chain employs TRBV6-1 and TRBJ2-1, with D tentatively TRBD1 (6 bases). Germline assignment: CDR1 MNHNS and CDR2 SASEGT. V was cut by 6 bases and J by 6 bases, with 12 bases left in between. The CDR3 spans 13 residues. The CDR3 DNA reads as TGTGCCAGCAGCATACTACAGGGCAATGAGCAGTTCTTC. It specifies CASSILQGNEQFF.

As concerns this clonotype: An end of the junction does not agree with germline; a read error may underlie this. In nucleotides, the CDR3 is TGTGCCAGCAGCTTAGGTGTCAGGGCCTCTGGAGACACCATATATTTT. Protein sequence: CASSLGVRASGDTIYF. V gene TRBV7-8 combines with J gene TRBJ1-3, with a possible D match to TRBD1 (5 bases). Per germline, CDR1 SGHVS and CDR2 FQNEAQ. The CDR3 contains 16 residues.

The chain has TRBV19 and TRBJ2-5; unclear D gene. The CDR3 has 13 amino acids. Germline V lookup: CDR1 LNHDA, CDR2 SQIVND (reference sequence). Trimming took 3 bases from V and 2 from J, leaving 7 bases between them. CDR3 in amino acids: CASSIKPQETQYF. CDR3 nucleotides: TGTGCCAGTAGTATCAAACCACAAGAGACCCAGTACTTC.

V gene TRBV30 combines with J gene TRBJ2-2; no reliable D call. Looked up from germline, CDR1 is GTSNPN and CDR2 is SVGIG (reference sequence). Trimming shortened V by 2 bases and J by 5 bases, and 15 bases separated the two germline ends. The CDR3 has 15 residues. In DNA form, the CDR3 reads TGTGCCTGGAGTTTAACTGGCGGTTGGACCGGGGAGCTGTTTTTT. It is translated as CAWSLTGGWTGELFF.

This clonotype is termed medium-sized (0.01 to 0.1%). The gene calls are TRBV6-1 and TRBJ2-7; D tentatively reads TRBD1 or TRBD2 (5 bases each). The V end lost 7 bases, the J end lost 2 bases, and 12 bases lay between the germline ends. CDR3 length equals 13 residues. CDR1 and CDR2 from the germline V gene are MNHNS and SASEGT. The CDR3 is CASTSRETYEQYF. The CDR3 DNA reads as TGTGCCAGCACCTCCAGGGAGACCTACGAGCAGTACTTC.

In its sample, this clonotype was seen a few times. J is TRBJ1-3 and V is TRBV20-1, with D unresolved. V was trimmed by 3 bases and J by 4 bases, leaving 10 bases between them. Germline CDR1 is DFQATT and CDR2 is SNEGSKA (reference sequence). The CDR3 totals 13 residues. DNA for the CDR3: TGCAGTGCTAGTGGGCAGTGGGGAAACACCATATATTTT. Translated, it gives CSASGQWGNTIYF.

The sample holds a few counts of this clonotype. The rearrangement links TRBV7-8 to TRBJ1-1; D perhaps matches TRBD1 (5 bases). Looked up from germline, CDR1 is SGHVS and CDR2 is FQNEAQ. The CDR3 covers 13 residues. Trimming took 5 bases from V and 2 from J, leaving 9 bases between them. This chain's CDR3 is CASSPDSNTEAFF. The CDR3 region has the DNA TGTGCCAGCAGCCCAGACAGTAACACTGAAGCTTTCTTT. Looking up the rest from reference TRBV7-8 and TRBJ1-1 gives the full variable domain: GAGVSQSPRYKVAKRGQDVALRCDPISGHVSLFWYQQALGQGPEFLTYFQNEAQLDKSGLPSDRFFAERPEGSVSTLKIQRTQQEDSAVYLCASSPDSNTEAFFGQGTRLTVV.

In its sample, this clonotype was seen many times. The V and J genes are TRBV3-1 and TRBJ1-5, with unresolved D. This CDR3 region has 13 residues. V lost 0 bases and J 6 bases, leaving 6 bases between the germline ends. Germline V gene data show CDR1 as LGHDT and CDR2 as YNNKEL (reference sequence). CDR3 amino acids: CASSQDLTQPQHF. The CDR3 DNA follows: TGTGCCAGCAGCCAAGATCTGACTCAGCCCCAGCATTTT.

This clonotype is medium-sized by share. V is TRBV30 and J is TRBJ2-1, with TRBD1 identical over 8 bases. This CDR3 is 14 amino acids long. Trimming at V came to 5 bases and at J to 4 bases, leaving 7 bases not matched to a gene. Germline V lookup: CDR1 GTSNPN, CDR2 SVGIG (reference sequence). Here the CDR3 reads CAWGPGGAYNEQFF. The CDR3 DNA reads as TGTGCCTGGGGACCAGGGGGCGCTTACAATGAGCAGTTCTTC.

The gene calls are TRBV6-2 or TRBV6-3 and TRBJ1-1; no clear D. The CDR3 covers 14 residues. Looked up from germline, CDR1 is MNHEY and CDR2 is SVGEGT. V lost 7 bases, J lost 3 bases, and 15 bases lay in between. The CDR3 DNA is TGTGCCAGCATGGACTATGGGGAGTACACTGAAGCTTTCTTT. This gives the protein CASMDYGEYTEAFF.

This clonotype is termed medium-sized (0.01 to 0.1%). The rearrangement joins TRBV14 to TRBJ1-2; D remains unclear. Germline-derived CDR1 and CDR2 are SGHDN and FVKESK. The CDR3 has 15 amino acids. Trimming took 4 bases from V and 5 from J, leaving 17 bases between them. CDR3 bases: TGTGCCAGCAGCCGATTGGGGTGGCAGGAGTATGGCTACACCTTC. It encodes CASSRLGWQEYGYTF.

The rearrangement uses TRBV20-1 and TRBJ2-1, with a weak D call TRBD2 (7 bases). The CDR3 contains 14 residues. Trimming took 6 bases from V and 7 from J, leaving 19 bases between them. Germline assignment: CDR1 DFQATT and CDR2 SNEGSKA (reference sequence). CDR3 sequence (DNA): TGCAGTGCCCGGCTAGGGGGAGGGCCGAATGAGCAGTTCTTC. Translating gives CSARLGGGPNEQFF.

About this clonotype: A much larger clone sits a single nucleotide away, making a read error possible. The gene calls are TRBV12-3 or TRBV12-4 and TRBJ1-1; D perhaps matches TRBD1 (5 bases). The CDR3 loop spans 13 amino acids. Trimming took off 6 bases at V and 5 bases at J, with 13 bases between the two ends. The CDR3 DNA reads TGTGCCAGCAGCCGCCCCCAGGGTACTGAAGCTTTCTTT. This gives the protein CASSRPQGTEAFF.

In this sample, this clonotype turned up a few times. The chain uses TRBV12-3 or TRBV12-4 and TRBJ2-5, with unresolved D. V was clipped by 1 base and J by 5 bases, with 11 bases between them. The CDR3 runs 14 residues. In nucleotides, the CDR3 is TGTGCCAGCAGTTTAGAAGGCGGTTACGAGACCCAGTACTTC. Amino acid sequence: CASSLEGGYETQYF.